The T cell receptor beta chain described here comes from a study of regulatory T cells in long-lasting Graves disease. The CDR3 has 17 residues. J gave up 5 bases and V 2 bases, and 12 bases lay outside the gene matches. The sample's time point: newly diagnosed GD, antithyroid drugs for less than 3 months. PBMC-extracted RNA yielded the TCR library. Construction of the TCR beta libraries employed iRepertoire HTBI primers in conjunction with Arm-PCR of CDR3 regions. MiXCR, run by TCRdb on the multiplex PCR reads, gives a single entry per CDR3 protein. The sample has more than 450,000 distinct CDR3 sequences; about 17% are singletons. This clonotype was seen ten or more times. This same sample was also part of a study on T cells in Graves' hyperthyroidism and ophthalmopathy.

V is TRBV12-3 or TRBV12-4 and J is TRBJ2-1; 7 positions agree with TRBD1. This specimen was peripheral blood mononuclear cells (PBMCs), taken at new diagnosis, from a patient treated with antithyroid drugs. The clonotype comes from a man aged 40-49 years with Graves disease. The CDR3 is CASSLYALRTGNNEQFF. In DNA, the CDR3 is TGTGCCAGCAGTTTATATGCCCTTCGGACAGGCAACAATGAGCAGTTCTTC.